The 12 T cell receptor beta chains in this list originate from one sample, sequenced in a study of T cells after yellow fever vaccination. TCRdb re-derived calls from the 5' RACE reads in MiXCR, one entry per CDR3 protein. The table shows over 70,000 distinct CDR3 sequences, with just under 8% occurring only once. The sample here was CD8+ T cells sorted from PBMCs, taken on the day of the yellow fever booster vaccination. These TCRs come from a man aged 25 to 45 who received the YFV17D yellow fever vaccine.

The sample holds many counts of this clonotype. The rearrangement links TRBV12-3 or TRBV12-4 to TRBJ2-1; D is undetermined. The V end lost 7 bases, the J end lost 8 bases, and 9 bases lay between the germline ends. The CDR3 spans 11 residues. Here the CDR3 DNA reads TGTGCCAGCAACCTATACGATGAGCAGTTCTTC. Protein product: CASNLYDEQFF.

The chain combines TRBV10-3 with TRBJ2-2, with TRBD1 identical over 8 bases. This CDR3 region has 16 residues. Germline trimming cut 2 bases from V and 1 base from J; bases unmatched to any gene: 3. Germline V CDR1 and CDR2: ENHRY, SYGVKD. The CDR3 region has the DNA TGTGCCATCAGTGAGCCTGGACAGGGGAACACCGGGGAGCTGTTTTTT. It encodes CAISEPGQGNTGELFF.

A few counts support this clonotype. This CDR3 reads CSARDRGARLLDEQFF. In DNA form, the CDR3 reads TGCAGTGCTAGAGATCGGGGGGCCCGCCTCCTGGATGAGCAGTTCTTC. The chain recombines TRBV20-1 with TRBJ2-1; maybe TRBD2 (7 bases). Per germline, CDR1 DFQATT and CDR2 SNEGSKA (reference sequence). This CDR3 spans 16 amino acids. V lost 0 bases, J lost 8 bases, and 20 bases lay in between.

This clonotype was observed many times. The genes are TRBV27 and TRBJ2-7; D ambiguous. From germline, CDR1 is MNHEY and CDR2 SMNVEV (reference sequence). V lost 3 bases to trimming and J lost 4 bases, with 13 bases between them. The CDR3 sequence is 14 residues long. CDR3 DNA sequence: TGTGCCAGCAGTTTTGTCGGAGATAGATACGAGCAGTACTTC. This encodes CASSFVGDRYEQYF.

This chain joins TRBV6-2 or TRBV6-3 and TRBJ2-2; the match to TRBD1 covers 8 bases. Germline CDR1 reads MNHEY; CDR2 reads SVGEGT. The CDR3 contains 15 residues. J gave up 4 bases and V 6 bases, and 7 bases lay outside the gene matches. The CDR3 loop is CASSPDRGLTGELFF. CDR3 sequence (DNA): TGTGCCAGCAGCCCCGACAGGGGTCTCACCGGGGAGCTGTTTTTT.

There are many counts of this clonotype. V and J are TRBV9 and TRBJ2-2; D gene uncertain. Germline V gene sequence: CDR1 SGDLS, CDR2 YYNGEE. V shed 4 bases and J shed 3 bases, with 7 bases lying between them. The CDR3 totals 13 residues. DNA of the CDR3: TGTGCCAGCAGCCACTCTCACACCGGGGAGCTGTTTTTT. Amino acids: CASSHSHTGELFF.

This clonotype was recorded at least ten times. The chain carries TRBV23-1 and TRBJ2-7, with no clear D. TRBV23-1 is an ORF for which the function is uncertain. The CDR3 extends over 16 amino acids. Trimming removed 7 bases at V and 1 base at J, with 20 bases between. The CDR3 DNA is TGCGCCAGCACCTCAATCGGTGGACGCGTATCCTACGAGCAGTACTTC. Residues: CASTSIGGRVSYEQYF.

The chain recombines TRBV5-6 with TRBJ2-1; D is unclear. The V and J ends lost 2 bases and 7 bases respectively, with 10 bases between them. CDR3 length equals 13 residues. Germline V gives CDR1 SGHDT, CDR2 YYEEEE. The CDR3 reads CASSFFEENEQFF. CDR3 bases: TGTGCCAGCAGCTTTTTCGAGGAGAATGAGCAGTTCTTC.

This clonotype was picked up many times. V and J are TRBV5-6 and TRBJ2-2, with 8 nucleotides matching TRBD2. The CDR3 runs to 15 residues. V shed 4 bases and J 7 bases; nucleotides not matched to a gene: 9. Germline CDR1 and CDR2: SGHDT and YYEEEE. The CDR3 bases are TGTGCCAGCAGCAGCGGGAGTACCCGGGTCGGGGAGCTGTTTTTT. Translated, it gives CASSSGSTRVGELFF.

This clonotype was seen a handful of times. The genes are TRBV11-2 and TRBJ2-2; 14 positions agree with TRBD2. The CDR3 is 18 residues long. V trimming: 5 bases; J trimming: 7 bases; junction bases outside the gene matches: 12. Germline CDR1 is SGHAT and CDR2 is FQNNGV. CDR3 protein: CASSVGTSGSFFFGELFF. The CDR3 nucleotides are TGTGCCAGCAGCGTCGGGACTAGCGGGAGCTTTTTTTTCGGGGAGCTGTTTTTT.

The V call is TRBV2, the J call TRBJ2-7; TRBD1 agrees at 9 bases. The length of the CDR3 is 13 residues. The germline V gene has CDR1 SNHLY and CDR2 FYNNEI. With 10 bases clipped from V and 6 bases from J, the junction kept 10 bases outside the gene matches. CDR3 loop: CATAGTGTLEQYF. CDR3 bases: TGTGCCACTGCGGGGACAGGGACCCTCGAGCAGTACTTC. Full variable domain (remainder filled in from reference TRBV2 and TRBJ2-7): EPEVTQTPSHQVTQMGQEVILRCVPISNHLYFYWYRQILGQKVEFLVSFYNNEISEKSEIFDDQFSVERPDGSNFTLKIRSTKLEDSAMYFCATAGTGTLEQYFGPGTRLTVT.

Ten or more counts support this clonotype. The chain is built from TRBV7-9 and TRBJ2-1; TRBD1 matches at 9 bases. Germline V gives CDR1 SEHNR, CDR2 FQNEAQ (reference sequence). CDR3 length equals 13 residues. Losses at the gene ends were 8 bases for V and 6 bases for J; bases not matched to a gene: 5. CDR3 sequence (DNA): TGTGCCAGCGGACAGGGGACTGTCAATGAGCAGTTCTTC. It codes for CASGQGTVNEQFF. Variable domain in full (rest from reference TRBV7-9 and TRBJ2-1): DTGVSQNPRHKITKRGQNVTFRCDPISEHNRLYWYRQTLGQGPEFLTYFQNEAQLEKSRLLSDRFSAERPKGSFSTLEIQRTEQGDSAMYLCASGQGTVNEQFFGPGTRLTVL.